These T cell receptor beta chains were read from a single sample in a study of cytomegalovirus exposure and HLA in healthy donors. Some clones are missing from TCRdb's copy, which holds only in-frame ones; the method was immunoSEQ multiplex PCR. This listing includes approximately 120,000 clones. The sequenced material came from PBMCs. These receptors were obtained from a man aged 35 to 55 in good health and CMV-seronegative. Each CDR3 is given with its conserved first and last residue. D genes are given only for firm matches.

len | j_gene | d_gene | v_gene | CDR3aa | CDR3nt
12 | TRBJ2-5 | TRBD2 | TRBV30 | CAWSRGGETQYF | TGTGCCTGGAGTCGCGGGGGTGAGACCCAGTACTTC
15 | TRBJ2-1 | TRBD2 | TRBV2 | CASSVRTSGWVEQFF | TGTGCCAGCAGTGTGCGGACTAGCGGCTGGGTTGAGCAGTTCTTC
17 | TRBJ1-3 | . | TRBV7-8 | CASSLKSGSNSGNTIYF | TGTGCCAGCAGCTTAAAATCAGGGTCCAACTCTGGAAACACCATATATTTT
16 | TRBJ2-1 | TRBD2 | TRBV10-3 | CAIRSPSGRDYNEQFF | TGTGCCATCAGAAGTCCTAGCGGGAGGGATTACAATGAGCAGTTCTTC
13 | TRBJ1-5 | . | TRBV5-1 | CASSLLGDQPQHF | TGCGCCAGCAGCTTGTTGGGCGATCAGCCCCAGCATTTT
15 | TRBJ2-7 | . | TRBV5-6 | CASSFVGQGPYEQYF | TGTGCCAGCAGCTTTGTCGGCCAGGGGCCCTACGAGCAGTACTTC
14 | TRBJ2-3 | . | TRBV27 | CASSPGSYSATQYF | TGTGCCAGCAGCCCAGGCAGTTACTCCGCTACGCAGTATTTT
15 | TRBJ2-7 | TRBD1 | TRBV28 | CASSPGTGPSYEQYF | TGTGCCAGCAGTCCCGGGACAGGCCCCTCCTACGAGCAGTACTTC
13 | TRBJ1-1 | . | TRBV11-2 | CASSQGYNTEAFF | TGTGCCAGCAGCCAGGGGTACAACACTGAAGCTTTCTTT
13 | TRBJ1-3 | . | TRBV5-6 | CASSWTDGNTIYF | TGTGCCAGCAGCTGGACTGACGGAAACACCATATATTTT
13 | TRBJ1-1 | . | TRBV6-5 | CASSRQKNTEAFF | TGTGCCAGCAGCCGACAGAAGAACACTGAAGCTTTCTTT